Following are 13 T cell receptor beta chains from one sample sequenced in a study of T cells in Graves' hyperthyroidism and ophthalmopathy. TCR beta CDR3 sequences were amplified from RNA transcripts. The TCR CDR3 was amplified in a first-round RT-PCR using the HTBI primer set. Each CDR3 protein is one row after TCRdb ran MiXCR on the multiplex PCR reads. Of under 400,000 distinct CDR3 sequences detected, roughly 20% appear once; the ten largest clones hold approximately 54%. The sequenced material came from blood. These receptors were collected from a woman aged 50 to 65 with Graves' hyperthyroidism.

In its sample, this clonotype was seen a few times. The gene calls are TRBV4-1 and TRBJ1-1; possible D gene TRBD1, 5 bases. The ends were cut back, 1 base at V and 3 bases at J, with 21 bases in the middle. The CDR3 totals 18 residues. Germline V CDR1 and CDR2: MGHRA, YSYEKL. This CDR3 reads CASSQVGAGGASYTEAFF. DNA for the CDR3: TGCGCCAGCAGCCAAGTAGGGGCGGGAGGGGCGTCGTACACTGAAGCTTTCTTT.

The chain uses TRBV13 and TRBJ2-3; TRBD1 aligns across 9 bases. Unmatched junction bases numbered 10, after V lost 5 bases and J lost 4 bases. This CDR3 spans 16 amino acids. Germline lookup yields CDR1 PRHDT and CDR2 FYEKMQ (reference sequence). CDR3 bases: TGTGCCAGCAGCCTCGCCTTAACAGGGGGCGCAGATACGCAGTATTTT. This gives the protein CASSLALTGGADTQYF.

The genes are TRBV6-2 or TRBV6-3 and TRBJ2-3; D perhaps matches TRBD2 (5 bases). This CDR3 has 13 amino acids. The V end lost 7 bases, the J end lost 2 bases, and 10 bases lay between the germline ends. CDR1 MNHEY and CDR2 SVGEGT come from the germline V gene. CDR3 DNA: TGTGCCAGCAAGGATAGCGTCACAGATACGCAGTATTTT. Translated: CASKDSVTDTQYF.

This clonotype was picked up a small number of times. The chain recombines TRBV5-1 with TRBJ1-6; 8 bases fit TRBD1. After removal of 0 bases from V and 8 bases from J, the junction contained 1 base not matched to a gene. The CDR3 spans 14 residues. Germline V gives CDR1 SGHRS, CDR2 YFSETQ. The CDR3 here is CASSLEQGDSPLHF. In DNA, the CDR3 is TGCGCCAGCAGCTTGGAACAGGGGGATTCACCCCTCCACTTT.

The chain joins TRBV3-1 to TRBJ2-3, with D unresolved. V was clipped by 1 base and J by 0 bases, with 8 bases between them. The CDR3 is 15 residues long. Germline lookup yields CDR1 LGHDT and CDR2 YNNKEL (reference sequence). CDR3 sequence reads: CASSQVHGSTDTQYF. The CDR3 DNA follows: TGTGCCAGCAGCCAAGTACACGGCAGCACAGATACGCAGTATTTT.

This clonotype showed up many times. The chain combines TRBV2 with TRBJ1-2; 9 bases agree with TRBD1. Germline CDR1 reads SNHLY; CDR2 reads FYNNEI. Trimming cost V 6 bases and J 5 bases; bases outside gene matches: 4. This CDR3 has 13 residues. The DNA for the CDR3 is TGTGCCAGCAGAGACGGGACAGGGTATGGCTACACCTTC. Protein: CASRDGTGYGYTF. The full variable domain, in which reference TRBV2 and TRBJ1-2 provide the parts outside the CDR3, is EPEVTQTPSHQVTQMGQEVILRCVPISNHLYFYWYRQILGQKVEFLVSFYNNEISEKSEIFDDQFSVERPDGSNFTLKIRSTKLEDSAMYFCASRDGTGYGYTFGSGTRLTVV.

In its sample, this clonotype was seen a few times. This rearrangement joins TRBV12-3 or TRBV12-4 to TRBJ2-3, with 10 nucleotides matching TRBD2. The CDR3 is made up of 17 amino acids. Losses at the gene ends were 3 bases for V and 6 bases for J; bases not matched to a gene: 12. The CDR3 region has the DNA TGTGCCAGCAGTTTCGTTATCAGCGGGGGGGCCTCCGATACGCAGTATTTT. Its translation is CASSFVISGGASDTQYF.

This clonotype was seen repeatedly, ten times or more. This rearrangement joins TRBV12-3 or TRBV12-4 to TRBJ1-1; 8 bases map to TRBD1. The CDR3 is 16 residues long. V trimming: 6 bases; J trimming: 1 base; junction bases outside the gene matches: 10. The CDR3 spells CASRPSGGGWNTEAFF. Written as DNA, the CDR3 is TGTGCCAGCAGGCCTTCAGGGGGCGGCTGGAACACTGAAGCTTTCTTT.

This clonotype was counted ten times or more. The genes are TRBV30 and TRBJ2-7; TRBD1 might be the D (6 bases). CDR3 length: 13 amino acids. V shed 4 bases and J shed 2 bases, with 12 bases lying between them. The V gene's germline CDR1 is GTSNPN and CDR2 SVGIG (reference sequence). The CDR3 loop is CAWKQGFAYEQYF. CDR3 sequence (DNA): TGTGCCTGGAAACAGGGTTTTGCCTACGAGCAGTACTTC.

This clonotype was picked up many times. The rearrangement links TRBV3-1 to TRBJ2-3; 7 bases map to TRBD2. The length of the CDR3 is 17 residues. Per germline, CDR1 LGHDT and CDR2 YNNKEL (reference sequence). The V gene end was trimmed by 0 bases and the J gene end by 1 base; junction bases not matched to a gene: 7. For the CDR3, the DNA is TGTGCCAGCAGCCAAGATCACGCGGGAGTGGGCACAGATACGCAGTATTTT. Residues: CASSQDHAGVGTDTQYF.

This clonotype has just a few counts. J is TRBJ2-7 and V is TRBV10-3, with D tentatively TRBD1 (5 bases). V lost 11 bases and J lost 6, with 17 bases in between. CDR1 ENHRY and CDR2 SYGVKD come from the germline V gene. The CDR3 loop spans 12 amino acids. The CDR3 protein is CAAREGLFEQYF. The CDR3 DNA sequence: TGTGCCGCCAGGGAAGGGCTCTTCGAGCAGTACTTC.

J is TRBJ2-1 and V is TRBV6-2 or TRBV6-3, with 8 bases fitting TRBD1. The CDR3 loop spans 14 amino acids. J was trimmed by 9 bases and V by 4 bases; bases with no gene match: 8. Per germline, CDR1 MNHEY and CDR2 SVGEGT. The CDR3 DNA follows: TGTGCCAGCAGTTGGGGCGCAGGGGGCTTTGAGCAGTTCTTC. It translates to CASSWGAGGFEQFF.

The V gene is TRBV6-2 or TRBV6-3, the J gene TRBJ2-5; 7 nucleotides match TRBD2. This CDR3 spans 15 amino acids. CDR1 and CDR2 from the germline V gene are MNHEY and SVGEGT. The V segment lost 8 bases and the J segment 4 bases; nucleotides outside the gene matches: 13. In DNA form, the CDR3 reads TGTGCCAGCTTACATTCCAGCGGGGCGAGAGAGACCCAGTACTTC. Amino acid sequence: CASLHSSGARETQYF.